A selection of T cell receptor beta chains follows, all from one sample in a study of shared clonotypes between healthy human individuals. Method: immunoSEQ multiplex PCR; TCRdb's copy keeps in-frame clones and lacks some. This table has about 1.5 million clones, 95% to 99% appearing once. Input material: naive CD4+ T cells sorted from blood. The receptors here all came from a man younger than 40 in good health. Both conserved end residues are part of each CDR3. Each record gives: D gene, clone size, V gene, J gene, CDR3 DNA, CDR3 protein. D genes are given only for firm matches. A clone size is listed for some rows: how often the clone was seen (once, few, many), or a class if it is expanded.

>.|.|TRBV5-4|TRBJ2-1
TGTGCCAGCAGGGGACGGAGCTCCTACAATGAGCAGTTCTTC
CASRGRSSYNEQFF
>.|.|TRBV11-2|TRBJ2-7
TGTGCCAGCAGCTTAGTGAGTTACTCCTTCTGGACCTACGAGCAGTACTTC
CASSLVSYSFWTYEQYF
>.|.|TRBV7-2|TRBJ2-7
TGTGCCAGCAGCTTAGGTGGCGGAACCTCCTACGAGCAGTACTTC
CASSLGGGTSYEQYF
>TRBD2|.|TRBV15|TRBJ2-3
TGTGCCACCAGCAGAGATAAAGGAGCTAGCGGGAGTTGGGGGGATACGCAGTATTTT
CATSRDKGASGSWGDTQYF
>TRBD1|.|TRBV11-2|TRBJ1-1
TGTGCCAGCAGCTTTCGGTCAGGGGGTATGGGGACTGAAGCTTTCTTT
CASSFRSGGMGTEAFF
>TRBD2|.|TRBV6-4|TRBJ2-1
TGTGCCAGCAGTGACTGGACTAGCGGGAGGCATGAGCAGTTCTTC
CASSDWTSGRHEQFF
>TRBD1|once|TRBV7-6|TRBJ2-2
TGTGCCAGCAGCTTAGCCGGGACAGCTGACACCGGGGAGCTGTTTTTT
CASSLAGTADTGELFF
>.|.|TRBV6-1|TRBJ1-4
TGTGCCACCGGATTAAATAGCGCGAATGAAAAACTGTTTTTT
CATGLNSANEKLFF
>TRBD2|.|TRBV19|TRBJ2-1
TGTGCCAGTAGGAAGCCGGGACAGGGGACTAGCGGGAGGTACAATGAGCAGTTCTTC
CASRKPGQGTSGRYNEQFF
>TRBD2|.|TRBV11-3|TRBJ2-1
TGTGCCAGCAGTCCGGGACTAGGCCGACGGGGTGAGCAGTTCTTC
CASSPGLGRRGEQFF
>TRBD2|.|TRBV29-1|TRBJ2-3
TGCAGCGTTCACGGGACTACGCACACAGATACGCAGTATTTT
CSVHGTTHTDTQYF
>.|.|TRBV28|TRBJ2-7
TGTGCCAGCAGTTCACCCCCTACAGGGCAATGGGAGCAGTACTTC
CASSSPPTGQWEQYF
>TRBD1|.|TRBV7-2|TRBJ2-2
TGTGCCAGCAGCTTATTGGGGACAGTGAACACCGGGGAGCTGTTTTTT
CASSLLGTVNTGELFF
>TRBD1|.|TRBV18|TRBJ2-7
TGTGCCAGCTCACGTCCCGGGACAGGGCGCAGCTACGAGCAGTACTTC
CASSRPGTGRSYEQYF
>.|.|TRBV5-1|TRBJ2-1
TGCGCCAGCAGCCCCGGCCCCGCGGCAAATGAGCAGTTCTTC
CASSPGPAANEQFF
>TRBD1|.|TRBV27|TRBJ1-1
TGTGCCAGCCGGGACAGGGGTTGGACTGAAGCTTTCTTT
CASRDRGWTEAFF